This T cell receptor beta chain was documented in a study of regulatory T cells in long-lasting Graves disease. Study details: Recently diagnosed Graves' patients had received antithyroid drugs for under 3 months. Broader study findings: The study found TRBV28, TRBJ1-2 and TRBJ2-5 favored in persistent disease.

iRepertoire HTBI primers and Arm-PCR of CDR3 regions built TCR beta libraries. TCRdb itself ran the multiplex PCR reads through MiXCR, one entry per CDR3 protein. The sample carries about 400,000 distinct CDR3 sequences, about 14% recorded once. A remark on this clonotype: Its specificity is unknown.

Stated time point: newly diagnosed GD, antithyroid drugs for less than 3 months. Isolated PBMC RNA provided the starting material for the TCR library. Each of the patients was recruited from an endocrinology department situated in Xi'an, China. In germline, CDR1 is MNHEY, CDR2 SVGAGI. V was cut by 4 bases and J by 8 bases, with 20 bases left in between. CDR3 size: 16 residues. Sequenced material: peripheral blood mononuclear cells (PBMCs), taken at new diagnosis, from a patient treated with antithyroid drugs. This sequence originates from a female donor with Graves disease. The rearrangement links TRBV6-5 to TRBJ1-4, with D possibly being TRBD1 (6 bases). Here the CDR3 reads CASSSQSGGGREKLFF. The CDR3 DNA reads TGTGCCAGCAGTTCCCAATCCGGAGGGGGGCGGGAAAAACTGTTTTTT.